This T cell receptor (beta chain) was captured in a study of T cells after yellow fever vaccination (dated by TCRdb to about 2019). Looking at the study overall: The SMART-Seq v4 Ultra Low Input RNA kit was used to prepare libraries from fractions with low cell numbers. To track T-cell clones before and after primary and booster YFV17D yellow fever vaccination, bulk TCR alpha and beta repertoires were sequenced longitudinally. Two healthy male donors, one aged 18 to 29 and one aged 30 to 40 years, made up the cohort. Blood was collected at multiple timepoints before and after primary and secondary immunization, and bulk PBMC replicates and cell subsets were isolated.

TCR cDNA was synthesized by 5'RACE template switching, through which a universal primer site and unique molecular identifiers were introduced. Priming of cDNA synthesis was performed from both the TCR alpha and TCR beta constant segments. Libraries were amplified in two PCR steps, with sample barcodes and sequencing adapters added in the second step. Libraries were sequenced on Illumina HiSeq 2500 (2x100 bp) or NovaSeq (2x150 bp). As for the original processing: Reads were demultiplexed and collapsed into UMI consensus sequences with MIGEC, and V(D)J alignment was performed with MiXCR. Using edgeR on replicate PBMC samples, clonotypes were called vaccine-responding if FDR was below 0.01 and the log2 fold change was above 5 up to day 15. Each bulk clonotype was labeled CD4 or CD8 based on which sequenced repertoire, CD4 or CD8, contained the clonotype at higher abundance. Using fastp trimming at Q25 and MiXCR clonotype assembly, TCRdb reanalyzed the public sequencing data and kept in-frame beta chains. Each CDR3 protein appears once, grouped with its most common genes and DNA. TCRdb, not the authors, supplied the V and J calls. The table for this sample lists a few hundred thousand distinct CDR3 sequences; roughly a sixth of them were counted only once. Roughly a sixth of the sample rests with the top ten.

This clonotype was counted ten times or more. Its antigen specificity is not known. No base quality information exists; no much larger clone differs at one position. The treatment or condition label for this specimen denotes: live attenuated yellow fever vaccine strain. At each blood-draw timepoint, two biological replicates of bulk PBMCs were collected. A standard Ficoll-Paque protocol was used to isolate PBMCs from peripheral blood. RNA was extracted with TriZol from bulk PBMCs, CD4 and CD8 fractions, and dextramer-positive and dextramer-negative fractions. Reading the germline V gene (reference sequence) gives CDR1 DFQATT and CDR2 SNEGSKA. Including the terminal cysteine and valine, the CDR3 comprises 14 residues. Of all the DNA, just the CDR3 is kept, 42 bases in frame from base 1. Germline trimming amounts to 5 bases on V and 4 bases on J, with 10 as the count of junction bases outside the gene matches.

Overall study results and their limits: Compared with the primary T-cell response, the secondary T-cell response was faster but weaker, reaching its peak on day 5 rather than on day 15. FACS-sorted repertoires could contain abundant contaminating clonotypes from the bulk population, so computational filtering was required. A small fraction of clonotypes showed up in both the CD4 and CD8 compartments, probably as a result of convergent recombination. Because only a couple of donors were included in the study, the extent to which the findings can be generalized is limited. After the booster, most clones that had expanded after primary vaccination were detected again (roughly 96% of CD4 and about 88% of CD8), suggesting broad maintenance of memory.

The sample in question was PBMCs, obtained 5 days after the first yellow fever vaccination. This clonotype was obtained from a man between 18 and 29 years old who received the YFV17D yellow fever vaccine. The rearrangement combines TRBV20-1 with TRBJ2-7; a stretch of 8 junction bases matches TRBD2. The CDR3 has the sequence CSARRSGGDYEQYV. The DNA sequence is given as TGCAGTGCTCGTAGAAGCGGGGGAGATTACGAGCAGTACGTC.